This T cell receptor (beta chain) was sequenced in a study of graft-versus-host responses after intestinal transplantation. Study-level information: Uniformly, recipients were administered anti-thymocyte globulin induction with subsequent tacrolimus and steroids for around 3 years.

Study-wide results and limits: Investigators detected GvH clones in recipient marrow, with some emerging earlier in ileum or blood.

This table comes from immunoSEQ multiplex PCR, and its TCRdb copy is limited to in-frame clones, with some not included. The sample includes more than 65,000 clones, under 90% of them seen just once. Germline V gene sequence: CDR1 SGHDN, CDR2 FVKESK. Unmatched junction bases numbered 10, after V lost 5 bases and J lost 9 bases. The CDR3 length is 15 residues. The sample holds one count of this clone. No antigen is known for it. Specimen: unstimulated CD4+ T cells sorted from spleen or lymph node cells, collected before transplant. V gene TRBV14 combines with J gene TRBJ1-6, with 7 bases that match TRBD1. The sequence was collected from a human donor who was the organ donor for an intestinal transplant. CDR3 DNA sequence: TGTGCCAGCAGCTATCGACAGGGAATGACTTCACCCCTCCACTTT. It yields the protein CASSYRQGMTSPLHF. The full variable domain, its missing parts supplied by reference TRBV14 and TRBJ1-6, is EAGVTQFPSHSVIEKGQTVTLRCDPISGHDNLYWYRRVMGKEIKFLLHFVKESKQDESGMPNNRFLAERTGGTYSTLKVQPAELEDSGVYFCASSYRQGMTSPLHFGNGTRLTVT.